The present entry profiles one T cell receptor (beta chain) with its context. TCRdb called the 5' RACE reads again in MiXCR, with one record for every CDR3 protein. The repertoire holds some 300,000 distinct CDR3 sequences, with around 20% as singletons. Germline CDR1 and CDR2: LGHNA and YSLEER. The CDR3 loop spans 14 amino acids. V was cut by 1 base and J by 1 base, with 7 bases left in between. This record belongs to a study of CD8 T cells in ankylosing spondylitis. This chain joins TRBV4-3 and TRBJ2-5; D unclear. This clonotype originated in a female donor with ankylosing spondylitis or in good health (not recorded which). The specimen sequenced was blood, either unsorted or a sorted T cell fraction (not recorded which). Written as DNA, the CDR3 is TGCGCCAGCAGCCAAGTCCTCTCCCAAGAGACCCAGTACTTC. As protein: CASSQVLSQETQYF.